A single sample gave rise to the 12 T cell receptor beta chains below, sequenced in a study of cytomegalovirus exposure and HLA in healthy donors (TCRdb year 2017). Libraries came from the immunoSEQ multiplex PCR assay. For the multiplex PCR, a mixture combining 60 forward primers for TCR Vbeta segments and 13 reverse primers for TCR Jbeta segments was used. TCRdb mirrors the immuneACCESS table, restricted to in-frame sequences. Some clones are absent from its copies; in checked studies, under half trace to an unresolved V gene, and the reason for the others is unknown. In all, the sample holds 110,000 to 150,000 clones, and 80% of those were seen once. The top ten hold under 6% of the sample. Sequenced input: PBMCs. Source of these receptors: a man aged 40-55 years in good health and CMV-seronegative.

The table lists this clone with a count of one. The J gene is TRBJ1-1, the V gene TRBV19, with D hard to call. CDR3 size: 14 residues. The V end lost 3 bases, the J end lost 0 bases, and 8 bases lay between the germline ends. Germline loops: CDR1 LNHDA, CDR2 SQIVND (reference sequence). The chain's CDR3 is CASSIQRLNTEAFF. CDR3 nucleotide sequence: TGTGCCAGTAGTATTCAGCGGTTGAACACTGAAGCTTTCTTT.

This chain uses TRBV14 with TRBJ2-5; tentatively, D is TRBD2 (7 bases). V lost 1 base and J 2 bases, leaving 14 bases between the germline ends. This CDR3 comprises 16 residues. Per the germline V gene, CDR1 is SGHDN and CDR2 is FVKESK. The chain's CDR3 is CASSQVGGASQETQYF. CDR3 DNA: TGTGCCAGCAGCCAAGTGGGGGGGGCTTCTCAAGAGACCCAGTACTTC.

V usage is TRBV11-2 and J usage is TRBJ1-4, with D tentatively TRBD1 (5 bases). Between the trimmed V and J ends, which lost 4 bases and 4 bases, there was a span of 13 bases. The CDR3 loop spans 15 amino acids. Germline loops: CDR1 SGHAT, CDR2 FQNNGV. DNA of the CDR3: TGTGCCAGCAGCTCGAACACGGGGGGTAATGAAAAACTGTTTTTT. Encoded protein: CASSSNTGGNEKLFF. The full variable domain, rest sourced from reference TRBV11-2 and TRBJ1-4, is EAGVAQSPRYKIIEKRQSVAFWCNPISGHATLYWYQQILGQGPKLLIQFQNNGVVDDSQLPKDRFSAERLKGVDSTLKIQPAKLEDSAVYLCASSSNTGGNEKLFFGSGTQLSVL.

V is TRBV19 and J is TRBJ1-4; TRBD1 matches 9 bases. The CDR3 extends over 20 amino acids. CDR1 is LNHDA and CDR2 is SQIVND in the germline V gene (reference sequence). Losses at the gene ends were 5 bases for V and 3 bases for J; bases not matched to a gene: 19. The CDR3 nucleotides read TGTGCCAGTAGTCCGTCTCGAGCTGGGACAGGGATTTTCGCTAATGAAAAACTGTTTTTT. Translation gives CASSPSRAGTGIFANEKLFF. Together with reference TRBV19 and TRBJ1-4, the CDR3 gives the full variable domain: DGGITQSPKYLFRKEGQNVTLSCEQNLNHDAMYWYRQDPGQGLRLIYYSQIVNDFQKGDIAEGYSVSREKKESFPLTVTSAQKNPTAFYLCASSPSRAGTGIFANEKLFFGSGTQLSVL.

This chain uses TRBV19 with TRBJ1-2; TRBD1 is a possible D gene (5 bases). The CDR3 runs 16 residues. Germline V gene lookup returns CDR1 LNHDA and CDR2 SQIVND (reference sequence). Deletions cut 5 bases from V and 2 bases from J, with 18 bases between. DNA for the CDR3: TGTGCCAGTAGTGGGGGGACCCTCTACGAAAACTATGGCTACACCTTC. As protein: CASSGGTLYENYGYTF.

This chain uses TRBV6-5 with TRBJ1-1, with 8 bases matching TRBD1. Trimming cost V 7 bases and J 5 bases; bases outside gene matches: 9. This CDR3 has 14 residues. Per germline, CDR1 MNHEY and CDR2 SVGAGI. The CDR3 nucleotides are TGTGCCAGCAAAATCAGGGGGCTCGGAACTGAAGCTTTCTTT. Amino acid sequence: CASKIRGLGTEAFF.

The V call is TRBV27, the J call TRBJ2-2, with 15 bases fitting TRBD2. Germline V gives CDR1 MNHEY, CDR2 SMNVEV (reference sequence). With 5 bases clipped from V and 4 bases from J, the junction kept 8 bases outside the gene matches. CDR3 length: 18 amino acids. The CDR3: CASSPLGLAGGPTGELFF. DNA for the CDR3: TGTGCCAGCAGTCCCCTGGGACTAGCGGGGGGCCCCACCGGGGAGCTGTTTTTT.

The rearrangement links TRBV30 to TRBJ2-3; 11 nucleotides line up with TRBD2. The CDR3 length is 16 residues. Germline CDR1 reads GTSNPN; CDR2 reads SVGIG (reference sequence). The J segment lost 4 bases and the V segment lost 2 bases, leaving 8 bases of the junction unmatched. CDR3 sequence reads: CAWSRSLAGGPDTQYF. CDR3 in DNA: TGTGCCTGGAGTAGATCTTTAGCGGGGGGGCCAGATACGCAGTATTTT.

There are a few counts of this clone. The chain uses TRBV27 and TRBJ1-1; D gene uncertain. V lost 3 bases to trimming and J lost 11 bases, with 13 bases between them. The V gene's germline CDR1 is MNHEY and CDR2 SMNVEV (reference sequence). This CDR3 is 12 amino acids long. Here the CDR3 DNA reads TGTGCCAGCAGTTTTTACTCGGGTAGGGCTTTCTTT. This codes for CASSFYSGRAFF.

This chain uses TRBV5-1 with TRBJ1-6, with TRBD1 matching 7 bases. The CDR3 spans 16 residues. Germline values: CDR1 SGHRS, CDR2 YFSETQ. The junction had 14 bases not matched to a gene; V was cut back by 4 bases and J by 10 bases. The CDR3 DNA follows: TGCGCCAGCAGCGCGGGACAGTTAGTGGTTAACTCACCCCTCCACTTT. Amino acids: CASSAGQLVVNSPLHF.

This clone has more than one count but fewer than ten. J is TRBJ1-1 and V is TRBV28; no reliable D call. The CDR3 runs 12 residues. Germline-derived CDR1 and CDR2 are MDHEN and SYDVKM. The V gene lost 5 bases and the J gene lost 8 bases, with 12 bases spanning the gap. CDR3 region: CASSPLNKEAFF. The CDR3 DNA reads TGTGCCAGCAGTCCCCTAAATAAAGAAGCTTTCTTT. Combining the CDR3 with reference TRBV28 and TRBJ1-1 gives the whole variable domain DVKVTQSSRYLVKRTGEKVFLECVQDMDHENMFWYRQDPGLGLRLIYFSYDVKMKEKGDIPEGYSVSREKKERFSLILESASTNQTSMYLCASSPLNKEAFFGQGTRLTVV.

V and J are TRBV29-1 and TRBJ2-2; tentatively, D is TRBD1 (5 bases). CDR3 length: 16 residues. Trimming left V 3 bases short and J 0 bases short, with 14 bases between. Germline lookup yields CDR1 SQVTM and CDR2 ANQGSEA. The CDR3 is CSVEVQGFANTGELFF. Here the CDR3 DNA reads TGCAGCGTTGAGGTTCAGGGCTTTGCGAACACCGGGGAGCTGTTTTTT.